These 28 T cell receptor beta chains came from one sample sequenced in a study of T cell clonotyping in hematopoietic cell transplantation. TCRdb keeps only in-frame clones here, not all; method: immunoSEQ multiplex PCR. The table has 65,000 to 75,000 clones, approximately 94% seen once. Sequenced sample: peripheral blood mononuclear cells. Receptors were obtained from a man in his fifties in good health. Some clones in this sample may be carry-over from other donors' samples.

This chain uses TRBV29-1 with TRBJ1-1; 9 bases map to TRBD1. Per germline, CDR1 SQVTM and CDR2 ANQGSEA. The CDR3 has 21 residues. V was pared by 5 bases and J by 5 bases, with 30 bases of the junction left unmatched. The CDR3, as DNA: TGCAGCGTTTTAGGTCGCCGCATTGGCACGGGCATGAGGACAGGGGTAACTGAAGCTTTCTTT. Its translation is CSVLGRRIGTGMRTGVTEAFF.

The chain links TRBV5-1 to TRBJ2-1, with 8 bases aligning to TRBD2. The junction had 6 bases not matched to a gene; V was cut back by 0 bases and J by 7 bases. Germline assignment: CDR1 SGHRS and CDR2 YFSETQ. This CDR3 is 15 amino acids long. The CDR3 here is CASSLDGGAGNEQFF. Here the CDR3 DNA reads TGCGCCAGCAGCTTGGACGGGGGGGCGGGGAATGAGCAGTTCTTC.

This clone appeared once. The V call is TRBV28, the J call TRBJ2-7; maybe TRBD1 (6 bases). Germline V gene lookup returns CDR1 MDHEN and CDR2 SYDVKM. The ends were cut back, 6 bases at V and 7 bases at J, with 16 bases in the middle. This CDR3 spans 13 amino acids. Here the CDR3 DNA reads TGTGCCAGCAGAGTGGCAGGGGCGCGGGAGCAGTACTTC. Translated: CASRVAGAREQYF.

The chain employs TRBV27 and TRBJ2-2; D unresolved. This CDR3 comprises 18 residues. Germline V gene data show CDR1 as MNHEY and CDR2 as SMNVEV (reference sequence). Trimming cost V 6 bases and J 0 bases, with 20 bases left between them. CDR3 loop: CASSHSAPGFANTGELFF. As DNA, the CDR3 is TGTGCCAGCAGCCACTCCGCTCCCGGATTCGCGAACACCGGGGAGCTGTTTTTT.

V is TRBV7-8 and J is TRBJ2-7; the D gene is possibly TRBD2 (5 bases). The CDR3 totals 15 residues. With 1 base removed from V and 2 bases from J, the gap between germline ends came to 12 bases. Germline CDR1 reads SGHVS; CDR2 reads FQNEAQ. The CDR3 DNA is TGTGCCAGCAGCTTAGAGTCTAGCAGCCCCTACGAGCAGTACTTC. This codes for CASSLESSSPYEQYF.

The CDR3 is CASSPDDGWGGETQYF. The DNA of the CDR3 is TGTGCCAGCAGTCCAGACGACGGTTGGGGGGGAGAGACCCAGTACTTC. This rearrangement joins TRBV27 to TRBJ2-5, with TRBD2 identical over 7 bases. CDR3 length: 16 amino acids. CDR1 MNHEY and CDR2 SMNVEV come from the germline V gene (reference sequence). V shed 5 bases, J shed 4 bases, and the junction held 13 bases outside the gene matches.

This clone was seen once. This chain joins TRBV7-6 and TRBJ2-3, with a possible D match to TRBD2 (5 bases). Germline lookup yields CDR1 SGHVS and CDR2 FNYEAQ. V lost 5 bases and J 9 bases, leaving 9 bases between the germline ends. CDR3 length: 11 residues. CDR3 region: CASSRTGTQYF. CDR3 bases: TGTGCCAGCAGCCGGACTGGCACGCAGTATTTT.

The genes are TRBV5-1 and TRBJ2-7, with a possible D match to TRBD2 (5 bases). The V gene's germline CDR1 is SGHRS and CDR2 YFSETQ. Trimming took 2 bases from V and 2 from J, leaving 11 bases between them. This CDR3 is 14 amino acids long. CDR3 sequence (DNA): TGCGCCAGCAGCTTAGTGGGAGCTCCCTACGAGCAGTACTTC. Its translation is CASSLVGAPYEQYF.

The chain employs TRBV7-2 and TRBJ1-2; 7 bases fit TRBD1. The CDR3 consists of 15 residues. V gave up 1 base and J gave up 5 bases; unmatched junction bases: 7. Germline loops: CDR1 SGHTA, CDR2 FQGNSA. DNA for the CDR3: TGTGCCAGCAGCTTAGAGAGGGGGCGCCGTTATGGCTACACCTTC. Its protein product is CASSLERGRRYGYTF.

V is TRBV9 and J is TRBJ2-7; no reliable D call. The germline CDR1 and CDR2 sequences are SGDLS and YYNGEE. This CDR3 region has 14 residues. Between the trimmed V and J ends, which lost 1 base and 2 bases, there was a span of 10 bases. CDR3 loop: CASSVSSGAYEQYF. The DNA of the CDR3 is TGTGCCAGCAGCGTAAGTTCAGGAGCCTACGAGCAGTACTTC.

This chain connects TRBV7-6 to TRBJ2-3, with 8 bases identical to TRBD1. The CDR3 extends over 15 amino acids. Germline-derived CDR1 and CDR2 are SGHVS and FNYEAQ. The junction had 4 bases not matched to a gene; V was cut back by 3 bases and J by 2 bases. CDR3 residues: CASSLSGGFTDTQYF. CDR3 in DNA: TGTGCCAGCAGCTTGTCAGGGGGCTTCACAGATACGCAGTATTTT.

The V and J genes are TRBV27 and TRBJ2-7; TRBD2 might be the D (7 bases). The CDR3 spans 16 residues. In germline, CDR1 is MNHEY, CDR2 SMNVEV (reference sequence). Trimming removed 2 bases from V and 0 bases from J, with 14 bases in between. CDR3: CASSLVGGDNSYEQYF. The CDR3 DNA is TGTGCCAGCAGTTTAGTGGGGGGGGACAACTCCTACGAGCAGTACTTC.

Worth noting for this clone: The same CDR3 arises from other DNA sequences in this sample as well. The chain is built from TRBV4-1 and TRBJ1-4, with 9 positions matching TRBD1. The CDR3 consists of 16 residues. V lost 1 base to trimming and J lost 2 bases; unmatched junction nucleotides: 2. Germline loops: CDR1 MGHRA, CDR2 YSYEKL. The CDR3 reads CASSQGGTGTNEKLFF. Written as DNA, the CDR3 is TGCGCCAGCAGCCAAGGGGGGACAGGGACTAATGAAAAACTGTTTTTT.

This chain uses TRBV29-1 with TRBJ1-2; the D is unclear. Per germline, CDR1 SQVTM and CDR2 ANQGSEA. There are 11 residues in the CDR3. In nucleotides, the CDR3 is TGCAGTGGAAGTCGGGGTAATCCCTTGACCTTC. It specifies CSGSRGNPLTF.

This chain links TRBV2 with TRBJ2-7; D is ambiguous. The V end was cut by 1 base, the J end by 4 bases, with 14 bases between. The CDR3 is 15 residues long. Germline lookup yields CDR1 SNHLY and CDR2 FYNNEI. DNA for the CDR3: TGTGCCAGCAGTGAAGAGGGCCCGGAGAGGTACGAGCAGTACTTC. Translating it yields CASSEEGPERYEQYF.

Written as DNA, the CDR3 is TGTGCCAGCAGGGTCCCGGGGGGACGGCGCTACGAGCAGTACTTC. Its protein is CASRVPGGRRYEQYF. The chain recombines TRBV6-1 with TRBJ2-7; 7 bases align to TRBD2. The trim removed 6 bases at V and 3 bases at J, leaving 11 bases unmatched. There are 15 residues in the CDR3. Germline CDR1 reads MNHNS; CDR2 reads SASEGT.

This chain connects TRBV27 to TRBJ2-1; D gene uncertain. Deletions cut 10 bases from V and 0 bases from J, with 13 bases between. This CDR3 is built from 14 residues. Germline V gene sequence: CDR1 MNHEY, CDR2 SMNVEV (reference sequence). CDR3: CATRLGTSYNEQFF. Here the CDR3 DNA reads TGTGCCACGCGTTTAGGCACCTCCTACAATGAGCAGTTCTTC.

V gene TRBV5-1 combines with J gene TRBJ1-3; D gene unclear. Germline V gene data show CDR1 as SGHRS and CDR2 as YFSETQ. V was cut by 2 bases and J by 0 bases, with 15 bases left in between. This CDR3 has 17 amino acids. Written as DNA, the CDR3 is TGCGCCAGCAGCTTCGGGTCGAGTGCAGCCTCTGGAAACACCATATATTTT. Its protein product is CASSFGSSAASGNTIYF.

This rearrangement joins TRBV7-2 to TRBJ2-1; either TRBD1 or TRBD2 may supply D (6 bases each). Trimming pared 1 base from V and 10 bases from J, leaving 17 bases between. The length of the CDR3 is 15 residues. Germline V gives CDR1 SGHTA, CDR2 FQGNSA. The CDR3 spells CASSLGEGGRGEQFF. The CDR3 DNA reads TGTGCCAGCAGCTTAGGAGAGGGGGGAAGAGGCGAGCAGTTCTTC.

V is TRBV7-6 and J is TRBJ2-3; D remains unclear. This CDR3 is built from 16 residues. Germline CDR1 SGHVS, CDR2 FNYEAQ. V lost 1 base and J lost 7, with 18 bases in between. CDR3 DNA sequence: TGTGCCAGCAGCTTAGGGGCGCCACCCCGCTCAAATACGCAGTATTTT. Translation: CASSLGAPPRSNTQYF.

This clone was counted a single time. The rearrangement uses TRBV25-1 and TRBJ2-1; D may be TRBD1 (5 bases). The CDR3 has 11 residues. The V end was cut by 7 bases, the J end by 12 bases, with 13 bases between. The germline V gene encodes CDR1 MGHDK and CDR2 SYGVNS. For the CDR3, the DNA is TGTGCCAGCACTTCAGGGCTAGGGCAGTTCTTC. Residues: CASTSGLGQFF.

This chain links TRBV27 with TRBJ1-2, with 7 positions matching TRBD1. The CDR3 is 13 residues long. CDR1 is MNHEY and CDR2 is SMNVEV in the germline V gene (reference sequence). V was pared by 4 bases and J by 7 bases, with 6 bases of the junction left unmatched. The CDR3 loop reads CASSSRQGGGYTF. DNA of the CDR3: TGTGCCAGCAGTTCCCGACAGGGCGGTGGCTACACCTTC.

Here the CDR3 reads CASSSKGVQGYSEAFF. In DNA, the CDR3 is TGTGCCAGCAGTTCCAAGGGGGTCCAGGGGTACTCAGAAGCTTTCTTT. This chain uses TRBV27 with TRBJ1-1, with D possibly being TRBD1 (6 bases). V dropped 4 bases and J dropped 8 bases, with 23 bases sitting between them. The CDR3 length is 16 residues. CDR1 is MNHEY, CDR2 SMNVEV, per germline (reference sequence).

This CDR3 reads CASSRYTNEQYF. Written as DNA, the CDR3 is TGTGCCAGCAGCAGATATACCAACGAGCAGTACTTC. V is TRBV28 and J is TRBJ2-7; D gene unclear. This CDR3 is built from 12 residues. Germline V gives CDR1 MDHEN, CDR2 SYDVKM. Trimming pared 6 bases from V and 5 bases from J, leaving 11 bases between.

This chain joins TRBV7-9 and TRBJ1-4, with unresolved D. V dropped 1 base and J dropped 4 bases, with 7 bases sitting between them. This CDR3 has 14 amino acids. CDR1 is SEHNR, CDR2 FQNEAQ, per germline (reference sequence). The CDR3 DNA follows: TGTGCCAGCAGCTTAGAACATATTAATGAAAAACTGTTTTTT. This translates into CASSLEHINEKLFF.

The gene calls are TRBV28 and TRBJ2-2, with 7 bases matching TRBD1. Germline assignment: CDR1 MDHEN and CDR2 SYDVKM. The CDR3 has 19 amino acids. V trimming: 2 bases; J trimming: 0 bases; junction bases outside the gene matches: 12. The CDR3 protein is CASSLLIFQTGTNTGELFF. The CDR3 DNA is TGTGCCAGCAGTTTACTTATATTTCAGACAGGGACGAACACCGGGGAGCTGTTTTTT. The variable domain in full, completed from reference TRBV28 and TRBJ2-2, reads DVKVTQSSRYLVKRTGEKVFLECVQDMDHENMFWYRQDPGLGLRLIYFSYDVKMKEKGDIPEGYSVSREKKERFSLILESASTNQTSMYLCASSLLIFQTGTNTGELFFGEGSRLTVL.

This clone has just a few counts. The chain employs TRBV2 and TRBJ2-5; D unresolved. CDR1 and CDR2 (germline): SNHLY, FYNNEI. The V and J ends lost 2 bases and 6 bases respectively, with 10 bases between them. The CDR3 runs to 13 residues. CDR3 nucleotide sequence: TGTGCCAGCAGTGAAACACCAAGAAAGACCCAGTACTTC. Translating gives CASSETPRKTQYF.

V usage is TRBV5-1 and J usage is TRBJ2-7; possibly TRBD1 for D (6 bases). The CDR3 runs 15 residues. V was cut by 0 bases and J by 6 bases, with 16 bases left in between. Per germline, CDR1 SGHRS and CDR2 YFSETQ. The CDR3 region is CASSLGVGQFSEQYF. CDR3 nucleotides: TGCGCCAGCAGCTTGGGCGTAGGACAGTTTTCCGAGCAGTACTTC.